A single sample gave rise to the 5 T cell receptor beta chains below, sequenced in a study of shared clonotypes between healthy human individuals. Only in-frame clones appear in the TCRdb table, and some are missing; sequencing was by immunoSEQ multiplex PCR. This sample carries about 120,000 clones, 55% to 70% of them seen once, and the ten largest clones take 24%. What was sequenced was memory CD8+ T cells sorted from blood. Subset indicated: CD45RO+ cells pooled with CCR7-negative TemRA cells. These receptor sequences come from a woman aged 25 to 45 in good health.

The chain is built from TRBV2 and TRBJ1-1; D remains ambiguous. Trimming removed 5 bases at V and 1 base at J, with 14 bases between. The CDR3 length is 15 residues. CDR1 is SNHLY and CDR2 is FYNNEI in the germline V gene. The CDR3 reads CASSNRRPENTEAFF. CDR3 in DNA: TGTGCCAGCAGTAACCGAAGACCTGAGAACACTGAAGCTTTCTTT.

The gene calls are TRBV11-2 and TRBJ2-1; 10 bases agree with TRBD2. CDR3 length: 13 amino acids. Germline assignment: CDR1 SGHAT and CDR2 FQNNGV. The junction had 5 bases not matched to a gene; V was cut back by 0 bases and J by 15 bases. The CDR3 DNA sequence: TGTGCCAGCAGCTTAGATCTAGCGGGAGTGGTGTTCTTC. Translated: CASSLDLAGVVFF. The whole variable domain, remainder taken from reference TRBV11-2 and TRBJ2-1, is EAGVAQSPRYKIIEKRQSVAFWCNPISGHATLYWYQQILGQGPKLLIQFQNNGVVDDSQLPKDRFSAERLKGVDSTLKIQPAKLEDSAVYLCASSLDLAGVVFFGPGTRLTVL.

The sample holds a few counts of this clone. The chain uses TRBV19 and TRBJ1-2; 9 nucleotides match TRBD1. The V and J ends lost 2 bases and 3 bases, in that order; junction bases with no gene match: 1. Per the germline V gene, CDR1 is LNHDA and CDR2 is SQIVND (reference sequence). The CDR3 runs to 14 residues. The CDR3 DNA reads TGTGCCAGTAGTATATGGACAGGGGACTATGGCTACACCTTC. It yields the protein CASSIWTGDYGYTF.

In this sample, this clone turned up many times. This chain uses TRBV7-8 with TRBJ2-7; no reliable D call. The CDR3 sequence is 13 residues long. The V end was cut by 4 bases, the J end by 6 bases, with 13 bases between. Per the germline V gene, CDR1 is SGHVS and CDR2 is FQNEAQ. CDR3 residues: CASSWSAKSEQYF. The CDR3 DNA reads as TGTGCCAGCAGCTGGTCTGCTAAATCCGAGCAGTACTTC.

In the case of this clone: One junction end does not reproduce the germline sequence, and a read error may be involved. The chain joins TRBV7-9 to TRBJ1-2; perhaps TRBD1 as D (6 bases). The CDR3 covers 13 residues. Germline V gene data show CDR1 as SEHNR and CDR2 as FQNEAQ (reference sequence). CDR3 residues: CAPGDTGKKTNIF. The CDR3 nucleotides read TGTGCCCCCGGGGACACAGGGAAGAAAACCAATATCTTC. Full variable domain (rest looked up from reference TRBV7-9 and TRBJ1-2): DTGVSQNPRHKITKRGQNVTFRCDPISEHNRLYWYRQTLGQGPEFLTYFQNEAQLEKSRLLSDRFSAERPKGSFSTLEIQRTEQGDSAMYLCAPGDTGKKTNIFGSGTRLTVV.